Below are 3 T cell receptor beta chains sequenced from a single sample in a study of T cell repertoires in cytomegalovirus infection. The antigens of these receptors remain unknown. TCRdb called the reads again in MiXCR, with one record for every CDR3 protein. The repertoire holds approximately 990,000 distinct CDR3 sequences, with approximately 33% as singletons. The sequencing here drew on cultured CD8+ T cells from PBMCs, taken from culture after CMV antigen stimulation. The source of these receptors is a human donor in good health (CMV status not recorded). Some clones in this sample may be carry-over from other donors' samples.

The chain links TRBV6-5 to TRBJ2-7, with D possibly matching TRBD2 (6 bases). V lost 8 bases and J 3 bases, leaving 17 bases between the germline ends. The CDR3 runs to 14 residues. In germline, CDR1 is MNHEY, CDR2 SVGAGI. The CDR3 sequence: CASPTPGVYYEQYF. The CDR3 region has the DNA TGTGCCAGCCCTACCCCGGGAGTTTACTACGAGCAGTACTTC.

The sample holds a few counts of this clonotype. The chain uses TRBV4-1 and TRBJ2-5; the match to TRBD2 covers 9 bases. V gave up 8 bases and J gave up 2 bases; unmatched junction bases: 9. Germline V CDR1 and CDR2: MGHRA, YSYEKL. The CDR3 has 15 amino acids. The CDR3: CASGTSGGLQETQYF. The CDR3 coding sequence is TGCGCCAGCGGGACCAGCGGGGGGCTACAAGAGACCCAGTACTTC.

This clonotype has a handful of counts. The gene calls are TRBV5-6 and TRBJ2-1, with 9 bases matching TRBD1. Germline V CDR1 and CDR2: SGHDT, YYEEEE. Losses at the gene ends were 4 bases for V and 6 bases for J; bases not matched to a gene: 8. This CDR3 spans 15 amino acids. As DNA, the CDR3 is TGTGCCAGCAGCCTTCCTGGGACAGGGCGCAATGAGCAGTTCTTC. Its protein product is CASSLPGTGRNEQFF.